A single sample is the source of the 11 T cell receptor beta chains below, sequenced in a study of identical twins. TCRdb recomputed calls from the 5' RACE reads with MiXCR, one row per CDR3 protein. The sample carries fewer than 550,000 distinct CDR3 sequences, approximately 14% recorded once. A further study also used this sample, focusing on yellow fever vaccine responses in identical twins.

Sequenced: CD4+ T cells sorted from blood. All receptors derive from a woman aged 18-35 years in good health.

There are many counts of this clonotype. The CDR3 protein is CASNGSPNEKLFF. CDR3 DNA: TGCGCCAGCAACGGAAGCCCTAATGAAAAACTGTTTTTT. This sequence joins TRBV10-2 and TRBJ1-4; D remains unclear. Per the germline V gene, CDR1 is WSHSY and CDR2 is SAAADI. This CDR3 is built from 13 residues. V lost 7 bases, J lost 3 bases, and 9 bases lay in between.

At least ten counts were recorded for this clonotype. This rearrangement joins TRBV5-1 to TRBJ1-2, with 8 bases lining up with TRBD1. Germline V gene sequence: CDR1 SGHRS, CDR2 YFSETQ. This CDR3 is built from 14 residues. V lost 4 bases and J lost 4; bases outside the gene matches: 6. DNA of the CDR3: TGCGCCAGCAGCCCATCAGGGGGCGGCTATGGCTACACCTTC. Protein product: CASSPSGGGYGYTF.

The chain couples TRBV5-1 to TRBJ1-1; D gene uncertain. The CDR3 consists of 13 residues. In germline, CDR1 is SGHRS, CDR2 YFSETQ. V was shortened by 0 bases and J by 11 bases, with 14 bases between the two germline ends. CDR3 protein: CASSLERELSAFF. CDR3 sequence (DNA): TGCGCCAGCAGCTTGGAAAGGGAACTAAGCGCTTTCTTT.

The chain combines TRBV5-6 with TRBJ2-5; D is uncertain. V was pared by 4 bases and J by 5 bases, with 12 bases between. CDR3 size: 13 residues. In germline, CDR1 is SGHDT, CDR2 YYEEEE. DNA of the CDR3: TGTGCCAGCAGCCTTGGAGTTTGGGAGACCCAGTACTTC. Its translation is CASSLGVWETQYF. Full variable domain (outside the CDR3, taken from reference TRBV5-6 and TRBJ2-5): DAGVTQSPTHLIKTRGQQVTLRCSPKSGHDTVSWYQQALGQGPQFIFQYYEEEERQRGNFPDRFSGHQFPNYSSELNVNALLLGDSALYLCASSLGVWETQYFGPGTRLLVL.

The chain is built from TRBV29-1 and TRBJ2-2; D not certain. The V end lost 3 bases, the J end lost 1 base, and 6 bases lay between the germline ends. The CDR3 is 13 amino acids. The germline gives CDR1 SQVTM, CDR2 ANQGSEA. In nucleotides, the CDR3 is TGCAGCGTTGATAGTGGGAACACCGGGGAGCTGTTTTTT. Translating gives CSVDSGNTGELFF.

V and J are TRBV28 and TRBJ2-5, with 7 bases identical to TRBD1. This CDR3 region has 15 residues. Germline assignment: CDR1 MDHEN and CDR2 SYDVKM. With V trimmed by 4 bases and J by 3 bases, 8 bases remained unmatched. For the CDR3, the DNA is TGTGCCAGCAGTTCTAAACAGGGGTGGGAAGAGACCCAGTACTTC. Its translation: CASSSKQGWEETQYF.

This sequence joins TRBV7-2 and TRBJ2-1; 9 positions agree with TRBD2. The ends lost 3 bases at V and 7 bases at J; junction bases unmatched: 10. CDR1 and CDR2 (germline): SGHTA, FQGNSA. The CDR3 consists of 16 residues. The CDR3 coding sequence is TGTGCCAGCAGCTTTCCCAAGCGGGGGGCGCGGAATGAGCAGTTCTTC. This translates into CASSFPKRGARNEQFF.

The V gene is TRBV20-1, the J gene TRBJ2-1; 8 nucleotides match TRBD2. From germline, CDR1 is DFQATT and CDR2 SNEGSKA (reference sequence). This CDR3 comprises 18 residues. The trim removed 6 bases at V and 4 bases at J, leaving 20 bases unmatched. CDR3 nucleotide sequence: TGCAGTGCCCCTGGGACTAGTAAAGGGGTTTTGCAATACAATGAGCAGTTCTTC. Protein: CSAPGTSKGVLQYNEQFF.

The chain is built from TRBV6-1 and TRBJ1-2; D gene unclear. The V gene's germline CDR1 is MNHNS and CDR2 SASEGT. V was trimmed by 0 bases and J by 2 bases, leaving 10 bases between them. This CDR3 comprises 15 residues. DNA for the CDR3: TGTGCCAGCAGTGAAGCGCTTCTTGGGAACTATGGCTACACCTTC. Protein sequence: CASSEALLGNYGYTF.

The rearrangement links TRBV18 to TRBJ2-3; D is undetermined. There are 15 residues in the CDR3. The V and J ends lost 3 bases and 5 bases respectively, with 15 bases between them. The germline V gene encodes CDR1 KGHSH and CDR2 LQKENI. In nucleotides, the CDR3 is TGTGCCAGCTCACCCTTACGGGCCTCGAGAGATACGCAGTATTTT. Protein product: CASSPLRASRDTQYF.

This sequence joins TRBV19 and TRBJ2-5; D ambiguous. The V end lost 2 bases, the J end lost 5 bases, and 9 bases lay between the germline ends. The germline V gene has CDR1 LNHDA and CDR2 SQIVND (reference sequence). The CDR3 totals 13 residues. CDR3 residues: CASSIQWTETQYF. CDR3 nucleotides: TGTGCCAGTAGTATACAGTGGACGGAGACCCAGTACTTC.